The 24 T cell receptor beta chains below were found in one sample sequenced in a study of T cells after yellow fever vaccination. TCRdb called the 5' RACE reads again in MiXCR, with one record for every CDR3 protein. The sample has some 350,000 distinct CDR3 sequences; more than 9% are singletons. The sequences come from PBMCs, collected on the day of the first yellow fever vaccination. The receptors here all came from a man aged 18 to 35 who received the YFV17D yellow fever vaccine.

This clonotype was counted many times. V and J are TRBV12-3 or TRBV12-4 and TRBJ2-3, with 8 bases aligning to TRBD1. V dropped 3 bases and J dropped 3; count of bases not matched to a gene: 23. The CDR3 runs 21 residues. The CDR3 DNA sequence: TGTGCCAGCAGTTTCGGTGTGTGGGGCAGGGGGCACGGGGGCCGGACAGATACGCAGTATTTT. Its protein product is CASSFGVWGRGHGGRTDTQYF.

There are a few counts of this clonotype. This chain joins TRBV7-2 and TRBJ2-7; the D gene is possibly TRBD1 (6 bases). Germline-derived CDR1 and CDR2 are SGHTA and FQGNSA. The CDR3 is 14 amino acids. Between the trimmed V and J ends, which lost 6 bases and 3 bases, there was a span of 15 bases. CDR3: CASSRPGHLYEQYV. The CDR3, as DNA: TGTGCCAGCAGTAGACCGGGACATCTCTACGAGCAGTACGTC.

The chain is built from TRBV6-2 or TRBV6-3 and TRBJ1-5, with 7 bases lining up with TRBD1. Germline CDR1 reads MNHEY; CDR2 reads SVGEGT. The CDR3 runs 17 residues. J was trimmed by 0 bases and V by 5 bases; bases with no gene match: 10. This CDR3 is CASSPDRDYVSNQPQHF. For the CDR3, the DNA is TGTGCCAGCAGTCCCGACAGGGATTACGTTAGCAATCAGCCCCAGCATTTT.

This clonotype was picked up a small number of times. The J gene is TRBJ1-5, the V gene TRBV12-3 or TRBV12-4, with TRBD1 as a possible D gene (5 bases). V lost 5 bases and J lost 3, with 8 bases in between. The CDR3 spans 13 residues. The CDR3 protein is CASSRQFNQPQHF. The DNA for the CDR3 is TGTGCCAGCAGTCGACAGTTCAATCAGCCCCAGCATTTT.

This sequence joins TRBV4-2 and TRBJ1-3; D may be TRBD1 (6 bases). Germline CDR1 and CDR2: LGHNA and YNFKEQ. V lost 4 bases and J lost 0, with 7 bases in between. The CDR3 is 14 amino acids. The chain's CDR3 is CASSRDISGNTIYF. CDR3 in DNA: TGTGCCAGCAGCCGGGACATCTCTGGAAACACCATATATTTT.

The CDR3 DNA is TGTGCCATCAGTGAGCCTCTTCCCAGGGACGAGCAGTACTTC. Its protein is CAISEPLPRDEQYF. The V gene is TRBV10-3, the J gene TRBJ2-7; perhaps TRBD1 as D (5 bases). V was shortened by 2 bases and J by 5 bases, with 13 bases between the two germline ends. Germline V gene sequence: CDR1 ENHRY, CDR2 SYGVKD. The CDR3 runs to 14 residues.

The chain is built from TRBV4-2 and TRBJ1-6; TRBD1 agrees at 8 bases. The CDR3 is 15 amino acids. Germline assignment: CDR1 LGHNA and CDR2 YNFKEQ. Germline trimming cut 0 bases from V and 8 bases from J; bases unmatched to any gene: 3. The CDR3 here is CASSQEQGGYSPLHF. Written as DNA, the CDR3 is TGTGCCAGCAGCCAAGAACAGGGGGGCTATTCACCCCTCCACTTT.

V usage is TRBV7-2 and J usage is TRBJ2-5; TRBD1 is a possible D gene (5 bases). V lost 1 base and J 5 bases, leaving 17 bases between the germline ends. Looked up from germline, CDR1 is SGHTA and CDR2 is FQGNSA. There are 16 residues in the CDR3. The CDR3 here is CASSLGQPALGETQYF. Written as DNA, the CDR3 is TGTGCCAGCAGCTTAGGACAGCCGGCGTTAGGGGAGACCCAGTACTTC.

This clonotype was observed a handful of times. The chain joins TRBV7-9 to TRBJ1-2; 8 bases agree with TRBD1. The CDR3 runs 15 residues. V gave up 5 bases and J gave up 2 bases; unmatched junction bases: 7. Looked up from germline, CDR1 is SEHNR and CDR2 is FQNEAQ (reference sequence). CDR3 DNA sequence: TGTGCCAGCAGCGCCACAGGGGGAGTGAACTATGGCTACACCTTC. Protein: CASSATGGVNYGYTF.

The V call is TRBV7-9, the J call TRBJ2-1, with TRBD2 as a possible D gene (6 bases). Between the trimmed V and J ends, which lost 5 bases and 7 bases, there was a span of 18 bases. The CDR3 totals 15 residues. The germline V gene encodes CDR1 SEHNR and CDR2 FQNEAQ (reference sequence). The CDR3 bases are TGTGCCAGCAGCCCCCCGGGGGAAGCAAAGAATGAGCAGTTCTTC. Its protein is CASSPPGEAKNEQFF.

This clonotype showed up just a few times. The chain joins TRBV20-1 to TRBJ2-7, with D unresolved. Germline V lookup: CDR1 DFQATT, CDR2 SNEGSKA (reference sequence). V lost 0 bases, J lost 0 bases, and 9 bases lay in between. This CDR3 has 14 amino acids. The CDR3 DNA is TGCAGTGCTAGAGATCGGATTAGCTCCTACGAGCAGTACGTC. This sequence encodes CSARDRISSYEQYV.

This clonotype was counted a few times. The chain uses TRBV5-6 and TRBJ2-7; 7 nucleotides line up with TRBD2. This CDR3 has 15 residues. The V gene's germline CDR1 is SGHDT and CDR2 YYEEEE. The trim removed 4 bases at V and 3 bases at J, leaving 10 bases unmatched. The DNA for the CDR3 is TGTGCCAGCAGCGAGCGGGACGGCCAAGTCTACGAGCAGTACGTC. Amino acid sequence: CASSERDGQVYEQYV.

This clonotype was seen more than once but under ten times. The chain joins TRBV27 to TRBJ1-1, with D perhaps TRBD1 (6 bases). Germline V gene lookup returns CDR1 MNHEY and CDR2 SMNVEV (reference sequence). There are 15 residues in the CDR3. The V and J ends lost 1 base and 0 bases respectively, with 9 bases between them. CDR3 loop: CASSLYGGLNTEAFF. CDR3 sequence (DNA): TGTGCCAGCAGTTTATACGGGGGGCTGAACACTGAAGCTTTCTTT.

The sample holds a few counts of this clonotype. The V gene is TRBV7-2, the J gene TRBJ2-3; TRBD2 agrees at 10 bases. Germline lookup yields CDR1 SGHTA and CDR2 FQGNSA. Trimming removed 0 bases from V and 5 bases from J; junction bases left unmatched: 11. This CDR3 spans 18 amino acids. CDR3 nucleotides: TGTGCCAGCAGCTTAGCGGGGACTAGCGATGGGGGCGGAGATACGCAGTATTTT. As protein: CASSLAGTSDGGGDTQYF.

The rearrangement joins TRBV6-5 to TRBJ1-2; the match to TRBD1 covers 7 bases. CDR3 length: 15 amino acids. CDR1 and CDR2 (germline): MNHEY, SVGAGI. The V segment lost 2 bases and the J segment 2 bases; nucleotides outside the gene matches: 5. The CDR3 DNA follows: TGTGCCAGCAGTTACCGACAGGGACTGAACTATGGCTACACCTTC. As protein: CASSYRQGLNYGYTF.

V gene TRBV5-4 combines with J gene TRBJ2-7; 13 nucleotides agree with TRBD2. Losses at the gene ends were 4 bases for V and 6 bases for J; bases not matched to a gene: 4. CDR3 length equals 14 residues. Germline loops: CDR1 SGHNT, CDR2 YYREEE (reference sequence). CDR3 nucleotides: TGTGCCAGCAGCACGACTAGCGGGGGGATCGAGCAGTACTTC. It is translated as CASSTTSGGIEQYF.

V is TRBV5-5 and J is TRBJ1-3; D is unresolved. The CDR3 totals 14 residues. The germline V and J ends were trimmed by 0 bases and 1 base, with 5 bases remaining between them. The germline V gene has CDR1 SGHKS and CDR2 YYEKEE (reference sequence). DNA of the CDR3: TGTGCCAGCAGCTTGGCCCCGTCTGGAAACACCATATATTTT. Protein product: CASSLAPSGNTIYF.

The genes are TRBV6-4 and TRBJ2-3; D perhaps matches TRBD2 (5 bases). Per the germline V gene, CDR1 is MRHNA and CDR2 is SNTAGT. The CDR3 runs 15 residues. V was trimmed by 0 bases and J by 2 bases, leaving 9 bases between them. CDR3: CASSDSSRDTDTQYF. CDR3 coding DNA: TGTGCCAGCAGTGACTCGAGTCGGGACACAGATACGCAGTATTTT.

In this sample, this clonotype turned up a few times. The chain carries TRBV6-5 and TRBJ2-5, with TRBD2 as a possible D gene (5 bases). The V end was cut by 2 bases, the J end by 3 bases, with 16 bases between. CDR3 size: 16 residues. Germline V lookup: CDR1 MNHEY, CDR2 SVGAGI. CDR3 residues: CASSYPLRVREETQYF. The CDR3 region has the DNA TGTGCCAGCAGTTACCCCCTTAGAGTGAGGGAAGAGACCCAGTACTTC.

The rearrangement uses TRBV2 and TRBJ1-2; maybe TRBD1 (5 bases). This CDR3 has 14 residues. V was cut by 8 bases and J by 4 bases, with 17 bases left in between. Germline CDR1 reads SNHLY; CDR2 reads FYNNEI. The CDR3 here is CASYPGGFGYGYTF. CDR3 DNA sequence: TGTGCCAGCTACCCTGGGGGTTTCGGCTATGGCTACACCTTC.

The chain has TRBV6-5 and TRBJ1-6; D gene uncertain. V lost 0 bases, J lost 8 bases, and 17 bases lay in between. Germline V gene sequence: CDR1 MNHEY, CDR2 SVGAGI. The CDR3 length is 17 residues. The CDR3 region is CASSYSNRGPNDSPLHF. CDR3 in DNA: TGTGCCAGCAGTTACTCGAATAGAGGGCCTAATGATTCACCCCTCCACTTT.

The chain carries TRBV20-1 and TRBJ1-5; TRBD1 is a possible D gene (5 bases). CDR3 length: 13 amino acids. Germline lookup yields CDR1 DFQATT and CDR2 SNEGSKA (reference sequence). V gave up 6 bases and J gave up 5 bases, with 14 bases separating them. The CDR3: CSATPGLHQPQHF. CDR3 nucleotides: TGCAGTGCAACCCCAGGGCTACATCAGCCCCAGCATTTT.

In DNA form, the CDR3 reads TGTGCCAGCAGAGCGGGGGGGGCTAACTATGGCTACACCTTC. Translation: CASRAGGANYGYTF. The chain has TRBV28 and TRBJ1-2; possible D gene TRBD1, 5 bases. Germline values: CDR1 MDHEN, CDR2 SYDVKM. Trimming left V 6 bases short and J 0 bases short, with 11 bases between. This CDR3 region has 14 residues.

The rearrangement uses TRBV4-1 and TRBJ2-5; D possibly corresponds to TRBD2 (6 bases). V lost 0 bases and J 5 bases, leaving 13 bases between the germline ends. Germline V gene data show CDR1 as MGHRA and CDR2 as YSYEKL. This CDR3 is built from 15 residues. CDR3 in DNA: TGCGCCAGCAGCCAAGAATCACGACTAGTGGAGACCCAGTACTTC. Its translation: CASSQESRLVETQYF.